A single sample gave rise to the 14 T cell receptor beta chains below, sequenced in a study of CD8 T cells in Susac syndrome. Roughly 0.45 to 1 ug RNA was reverse transcribed with random hexamers. TCRdb recomputed calls from the immunoSEQ multiplex PCR reads with MiXCR, one row per CDR3 protein. The sample lists about 150,000 distinct CDR3 sequences; just under 97% were seen once. The material sequenced was CD8+ T cells from PBMCs. The receptors stem from a human donor with multiple sclerosis.

This clonotype was picked up a small number of times. V and J are TRBV4-1 and TRBJ2-1; TRBD1 aligns across 7 bases. The length of the CDR3 is 17 residues. V lost 6 bases and J lost 1; bases outside the gene matches: 12. The germline V gene has CDR1 MGHRA and CDR2 YSYEKL. The CDR3 nucleotides read TGCGCCAGCAGTCACCCGGACAGGCCTAGGTCCTACAATGAGCAGTTCTTC. Translating it yields CASSHPDRPRSYNEQFF.

This rearrangement joins TRBV12-3 or TRBV12-4 to TRBJ2-5; the D gene is possibly TRBD1 (5 bases). V was shortened by 6 bases and J by 3 bases, with 11 bases between the two germline ends. The CDR3 has 13 residues. The CDR3 DNA follows: TGTGCCAGCAGAGAGACAGTTGAAGAGACCCAGTACTTC. Its protein is CASRETVEETQYF.

The J gene is TRBJ2-1, the V gene TRBV9, with 13 bases lining up with TRBD2. The CDR3 is 16 residues long. Trimming cost V 3 bases and J 8 bases; bases outside gene matches: 8. Per germline, CDR1 SGDLS and CDR2 YYNGEE. DNA for the CDR3: TGTGCCAGCAGCGCCGGGGGACTAGCGGGGCGGTATGAGCAGTTCTTC. It is translated as CASSAGGLAGRYEQFF.

The chain uses TRBV30 and TRBJ2-7; 9 positions agree with TRBD1. Germline-derived CDR1 and CDR2 are GTSNPN and SVGIG (reference sequence). The CDR3 has 13 residues. J was trimmed by 7 bases and V by 4 bases; bases with no gene match: 8. CDR3 in amino acids: CAWTGTGSGEQYF. CDR3 DNA: TGTGCCTGGACAGGGACAGGGAGCGGGGAGCAGTACTTC.

V usage is TRBV29-1 and J usage is TRBJ2-3, with 7 nucleotides matching TRBD2. The length of the CDR3 is 13 residues. Trimming at V came to 6 bases and at J to 4 bases, leaving 7 bases not matched to a gene. Germline lookup yields CDR1 SQVTM and CDR2 ANQGSEA. CDR3 region: CSVLLGGADTQYF. The CDR3 region has the DNA TGCAGCGTGTTACTGGGAGGGGCAGATACGCAGTATTTT.

The V and J genes are TRBV7-9 and TRBJ2-5, with TRBD1 as a possible D gene (6 bases). Germline assignment: CDR1 SEHNR and CDR2 FQNEAQ (reference sequence). Trimming pared 7 bases from V and 5 bases from J, leaving 14 bases between. This CDR3 is 13 amino acids long. The CDR3: CASTEGGSETQYF. The CDR3 bases are TGTGCCAGCACCGAAGGGGGTAGCGAGACCCAGTACTTC.

The chain joins TRBV30 to TRBJ2-1; 10 nucleotides align to TRBD2. V was clipped by 5 bases and J by 4 bases; unmatched bases: 5. The CDR3 contains 14 residues. Looked up from germline, CDR1 is GTSNPN and CDR2 is SVGIG (reference sequence). CDR3 residues: CAWHLAGAYNEQFF. The CDR3 DNA reads TGTGCCTGGCACCTAGCGGGGGCATACAATGAGCAGTTCTTC. The full variable domain, its missing parts supplied by reference TRBV30 and TRBJ2-1, is SQTIHQWPATLVQPVGSPLSLECTVEGTSNPNLYWYRQAAGRGLQLLFYSVGIGQISSEVPQNLSASRPQDRQFILSSKKLLLSDSGFYLCAWHLAGAYNEQFFGPGTRLTVL.

This chain's CDR3 is CASSQERGADGYTF. The CDR3 DNA follows: TGTGCCAGCAGCCAAGAGCGGGGCGCCGATGGCTACACCTTC. The J gene is TRBJ1-2, the V gene TRBV3-1; possible D gene TRBD1, 5 bases. Germline V gene sequence: CDR1 LGHDT, CDR2 YNNKEL (reference sequence). V was trimmed by 0 bases and J by 6 bases, leaving 11 bases between them. The CDR3 extends over 14 amino acids.

V is TRBV20-1 and J is TRBJ2-5; 8 positions match TRBD1. The V segment lost 3 bases and the J segment 7 bases; nucleotides outside the gene matches: 16. The germline gives CDR1 DFQATT, CDR2 SNEGSKA (reference sequence). The CDR3 has 16 residues. Written as DNA, the CDR3 is TGCAGTGCTAGGGGACTGGACAGGGAACTTGGTTGGACCCAGTACTTC. Encoded protein: CSARGLDRELGWTQYF.

CDR3 region: CASSQSWGRDTDTQYF. The CDR3, as DNA: TGTGCCAGCAGCCAGTCGTGGGGGAGGGACACAGATACGCAGTATTTT. The genes are TRBV3-1 and TRBJ2-3; 7 bases line up with TRBD2. This CDR3 contains 16 residues. After removal of 3 bases from V and 2 bases from J, the junction contained 8 bases not matched to a gene. The germline V gene encodes CDR1 LGHDT and CDR2 YNNKEL (reference sequence).

This rearrangement joins TRBV6-5 to TRBJ1-1, with TRBD1 as a possible D gene (6 bases). CDR1 and CDR2 from the germline V gene are MNHEY and SVGAGI. Trimming removed 5 bases from V and 5 bases from J, with 12 bases in between. The CDR3 consists of 13 residues. CDR3 sequence (DNA): TGTGCCAGCAGTACCCTCACAGGGACTGAAGCTTTCTTT. Its protein is CASSTLTGTEAFF.

The chain recombines TRBV7-9 with TRBJ2-3, with D tentatively TRBD2 (7 bases). CDR1 and CDR2 from the germline V gene are SEHNR and FQNEAQ (reference sequence). The CDR3 spans 16 residues. V dropped 4 bases and J dropped 6 bases, with 20 bases sitting between them. The CDR3 region has the DNA TGTGCCAGCAGCTATCTACAGGGAGGGGATGCGGATACGCAGTATTTT. Its translation is CASSYLQGGDADTQYF.

The chain is built from TRBV20-1 and TRBJ1-1, with D possibly being TRBD1 (5 bases). The CDR3 extends over 14 amino acids. Germline CDR1 reads DFQATT; CDR2 reads SNEGSKA (reference sequence). This CDR3 is CIATSGRLNTEAFF. The CDR3, as DNA: TGCATCGCGACCTCAGGGAGACTGAACACTGAAGCTTTCTTT.

The chain couples TRBV3-1 to TRBJ2-2; D may be TRBD2 (7 bases). The germline CDR1 and CDR2 sequences are LGHDT and YNNKEL (reference sequence). The CDR3 is made up of 16 amino acids. Trimming stripped 1 base from V and 7 bases from J, with 16 bases between. The CDR3 sequence is CASSQGAGLTGGELFF. Here the CDR3 DNA reads TGTGCCAGCAGCCAAGGAGCGGGGCTGACAGGCGGGGAGCTGTTTTTT.